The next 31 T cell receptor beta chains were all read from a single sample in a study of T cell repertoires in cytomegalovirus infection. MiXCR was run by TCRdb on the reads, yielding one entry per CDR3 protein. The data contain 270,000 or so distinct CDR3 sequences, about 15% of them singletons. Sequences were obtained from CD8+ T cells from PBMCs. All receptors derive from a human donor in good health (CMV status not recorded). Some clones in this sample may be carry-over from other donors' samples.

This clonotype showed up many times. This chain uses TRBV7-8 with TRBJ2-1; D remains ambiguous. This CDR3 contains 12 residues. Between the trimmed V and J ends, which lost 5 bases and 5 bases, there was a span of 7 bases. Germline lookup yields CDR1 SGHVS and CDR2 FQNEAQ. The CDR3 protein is CASSARHNEQFF. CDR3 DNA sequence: TGTGCCAGCAGCGCCCGCCACAATGAGCAGTTCTTC.

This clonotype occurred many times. CDR3 nucleotide sequence: TGTGCCAGCAGCTTAGAGTTGCTCTTTGCGGCGGGGGGGCCTACAGATACGCAGTATTTT. It yields the protein CASSLELLFAAGGPTDTQYF. J is TRBJ2-3 and V is TRBV7-2, with 9 bases aligning to TRBD2. With 1 base clipped from V and 3 bases from J, the junction kept 17 bases outside the gene matches. This CDR3 contains 20 residues. Germline CDR1 SGHTA, CDR2 FQGNSA.

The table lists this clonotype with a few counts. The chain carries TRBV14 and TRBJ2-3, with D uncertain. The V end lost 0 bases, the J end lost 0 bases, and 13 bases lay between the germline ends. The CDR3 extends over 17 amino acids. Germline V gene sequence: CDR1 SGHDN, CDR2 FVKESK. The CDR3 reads CASSQERSRTSTDTQYF. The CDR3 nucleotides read TGTGCCAGCAGCCAAGAGCGGAGCCGCACTAGCACAGATACGCAGTATTTT.

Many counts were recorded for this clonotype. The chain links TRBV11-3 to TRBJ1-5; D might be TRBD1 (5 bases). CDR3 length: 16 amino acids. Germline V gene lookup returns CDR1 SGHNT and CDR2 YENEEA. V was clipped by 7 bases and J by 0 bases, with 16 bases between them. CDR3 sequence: CASNPSRDYSNQPQHF. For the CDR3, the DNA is TGTGCCAGCAACCCTTCGCGGGACTATAGCAATCAGCCCCAGCATTTT.

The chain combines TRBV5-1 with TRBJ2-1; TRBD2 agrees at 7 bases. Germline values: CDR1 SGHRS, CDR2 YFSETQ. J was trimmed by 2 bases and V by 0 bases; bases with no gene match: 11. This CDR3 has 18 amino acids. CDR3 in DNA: TGCGCCAGCAGCTTGGTCCCCAGCGGGGAATTAACCTACAATGAGCAGTTCTTC. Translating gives CASSLVPSGELTYNEQFF.

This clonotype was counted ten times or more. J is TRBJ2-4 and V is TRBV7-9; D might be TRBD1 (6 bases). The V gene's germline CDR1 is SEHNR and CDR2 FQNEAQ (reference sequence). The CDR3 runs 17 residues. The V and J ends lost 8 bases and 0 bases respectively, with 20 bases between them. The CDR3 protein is CASGRTAGALAKNIQYF. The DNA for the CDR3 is TGTGCCAGCGGTCGAACGGCAGGGGCATTAGCCAAAAACATTCAGTACTTC.

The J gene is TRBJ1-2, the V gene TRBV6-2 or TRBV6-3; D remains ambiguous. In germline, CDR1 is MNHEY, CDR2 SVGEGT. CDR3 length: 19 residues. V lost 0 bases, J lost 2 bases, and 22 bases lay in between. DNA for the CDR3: TGTGCCAGCAGTTACTCCGGGGATGGAATCTACCTTGCCAACTATGGCTACACCTTC. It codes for CASSYSGDGIYLANYGYTF.

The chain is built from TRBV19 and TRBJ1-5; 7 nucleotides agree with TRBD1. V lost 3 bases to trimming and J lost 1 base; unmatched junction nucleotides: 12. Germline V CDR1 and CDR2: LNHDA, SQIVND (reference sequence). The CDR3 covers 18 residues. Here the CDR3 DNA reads TGTGCCAGTAGTATCGACAGGGTGATCGGAAAAAGCAATCAGCCCCAGCATTTT. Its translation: CASSIDRVIGKSNQPQHF.

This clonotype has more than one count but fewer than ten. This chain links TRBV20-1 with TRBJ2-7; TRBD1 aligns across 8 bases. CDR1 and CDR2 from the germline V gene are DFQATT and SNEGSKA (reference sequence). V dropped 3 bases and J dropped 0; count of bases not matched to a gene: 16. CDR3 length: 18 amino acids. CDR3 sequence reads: CSASRLITGQVISYEQYF. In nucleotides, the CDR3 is TGCAGTGCTAGTCGTCTCATTACGGGACAGGTAATCTCCTACGAGCAGTACTTC.

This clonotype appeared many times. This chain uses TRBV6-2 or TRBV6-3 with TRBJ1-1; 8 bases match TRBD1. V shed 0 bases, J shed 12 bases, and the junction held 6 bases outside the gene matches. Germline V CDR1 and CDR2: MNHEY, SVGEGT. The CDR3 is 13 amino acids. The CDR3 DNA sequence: TGTGCCAGCAGTTACTCGGACAGGGAAAGGCCTTTCTTT. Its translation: CASSYSDRERPFF.

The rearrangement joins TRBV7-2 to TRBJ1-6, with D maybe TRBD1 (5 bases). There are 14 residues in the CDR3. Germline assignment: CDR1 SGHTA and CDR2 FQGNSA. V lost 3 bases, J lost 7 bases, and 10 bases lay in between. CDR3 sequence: CASSFPSGNSPLHF. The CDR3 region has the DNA TGTGCCAGCAGCTTCCCTTCAGGGAATTCACCCCTCCACTTT. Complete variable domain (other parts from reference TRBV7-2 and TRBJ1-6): GAGVSQSPSNKVTEKGKDVELRCDPISGHTALYWYRQSLGQGLEFLIYFQGNSAPDKSGLPSDRFSAERTGGSVSTLTIQRTQQEDSAVYLCASSFPSGNSPLHFGNGTRLTVT.

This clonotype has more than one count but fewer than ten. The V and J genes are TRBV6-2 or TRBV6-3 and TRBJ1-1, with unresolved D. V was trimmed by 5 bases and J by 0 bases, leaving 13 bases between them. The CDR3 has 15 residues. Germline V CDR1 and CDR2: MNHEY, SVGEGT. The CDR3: CASSKGRPMNTEAFF. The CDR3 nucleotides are TGTGCCAGCAGTAAAGGACGTCCGATGAACACTGAAGCTTTCTTT.

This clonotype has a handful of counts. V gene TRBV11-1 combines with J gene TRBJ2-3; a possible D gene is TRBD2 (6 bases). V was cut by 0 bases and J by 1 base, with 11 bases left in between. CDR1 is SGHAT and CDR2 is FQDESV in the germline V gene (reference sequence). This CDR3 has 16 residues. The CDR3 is CASSLAGRSGTDTQYF. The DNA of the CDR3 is TGTGCCAGCAGCTTAGCGGGGAGGAGTGGCACAGATACGCAGTATTTT.

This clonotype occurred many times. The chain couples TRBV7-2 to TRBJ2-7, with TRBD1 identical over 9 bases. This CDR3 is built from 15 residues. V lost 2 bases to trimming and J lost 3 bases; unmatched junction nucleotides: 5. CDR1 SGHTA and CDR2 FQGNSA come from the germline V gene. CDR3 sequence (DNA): TGTGCCAGCAGCTTATGGACAGGGGAAGGCTACGAGCAGTACTTC. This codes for CASSLWTGEGYEQYF. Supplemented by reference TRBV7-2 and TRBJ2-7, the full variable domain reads GAGVSQSPSNKVTEKGKDVELRCDPISGHTALYWYRQSLGQGLEFLIYFQGNSAPDKSGLPSDRFSAERTGGSVSTLTIQRTQQEDSAVYLCASSLWTGEGYEQYFGPGTRLTVT.

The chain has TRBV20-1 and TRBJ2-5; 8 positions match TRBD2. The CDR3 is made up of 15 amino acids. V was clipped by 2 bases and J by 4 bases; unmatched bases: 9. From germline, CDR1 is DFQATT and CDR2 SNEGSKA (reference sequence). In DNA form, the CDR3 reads TGCAGTGCTAGATATACGGGGGGGCCGTCAGAGACCCAGTACTTC. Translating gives CSARYTGGPSETQYF.

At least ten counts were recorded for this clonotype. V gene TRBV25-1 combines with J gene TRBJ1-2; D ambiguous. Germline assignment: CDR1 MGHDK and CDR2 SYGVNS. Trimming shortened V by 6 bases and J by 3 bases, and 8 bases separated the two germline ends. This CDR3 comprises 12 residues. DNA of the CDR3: TGTGCCAGCAGCTGGACTCACTATGGCTACACCTTC. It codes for CASSWTHYGYTF.

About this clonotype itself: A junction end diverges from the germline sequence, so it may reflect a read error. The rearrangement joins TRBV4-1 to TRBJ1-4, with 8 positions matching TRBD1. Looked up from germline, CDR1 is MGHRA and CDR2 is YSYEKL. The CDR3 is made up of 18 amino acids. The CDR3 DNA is TGCGCCAGCAGCCAAGCGCGGACAGGGTTGTTGGGAGATGAAAACCTGTTTTTT. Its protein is CASSQARTGLLGDENLFF.

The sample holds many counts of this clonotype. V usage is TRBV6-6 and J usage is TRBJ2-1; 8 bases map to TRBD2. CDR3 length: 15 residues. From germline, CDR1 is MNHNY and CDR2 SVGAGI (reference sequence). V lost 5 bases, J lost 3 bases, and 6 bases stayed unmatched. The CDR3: CASSDTSGDYNEQFF. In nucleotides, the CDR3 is TGTGCCAGCAGTGATACTAGCGGCGACTACAATGAGCAGTTCTTC.

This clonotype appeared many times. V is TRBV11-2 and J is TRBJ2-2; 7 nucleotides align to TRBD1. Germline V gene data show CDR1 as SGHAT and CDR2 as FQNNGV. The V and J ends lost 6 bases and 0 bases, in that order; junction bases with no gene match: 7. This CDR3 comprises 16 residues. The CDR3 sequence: CASRGTGDANTGELFF. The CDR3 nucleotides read TGTGCCAGCAGAGGTACAGGGGACGCGAACACCGGGGAGCTGTTTTTT.

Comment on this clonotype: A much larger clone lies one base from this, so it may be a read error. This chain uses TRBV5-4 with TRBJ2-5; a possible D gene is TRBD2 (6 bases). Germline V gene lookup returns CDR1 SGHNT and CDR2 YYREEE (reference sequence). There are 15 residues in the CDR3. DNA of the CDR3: TGTGCCGGCAGCTTGGGAGGAGCGGGCAGAGAGACCCAGTACTTC. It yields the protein CAGSLGGAGRETQYF.

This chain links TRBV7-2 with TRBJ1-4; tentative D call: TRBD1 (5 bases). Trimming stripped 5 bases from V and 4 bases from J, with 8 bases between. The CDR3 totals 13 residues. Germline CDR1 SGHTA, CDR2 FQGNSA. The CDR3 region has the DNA TGTGCCAGCAGCGTACAGGTTAATGAAAAACTGTTTTTT. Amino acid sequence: CASSVQVNEKLFF.

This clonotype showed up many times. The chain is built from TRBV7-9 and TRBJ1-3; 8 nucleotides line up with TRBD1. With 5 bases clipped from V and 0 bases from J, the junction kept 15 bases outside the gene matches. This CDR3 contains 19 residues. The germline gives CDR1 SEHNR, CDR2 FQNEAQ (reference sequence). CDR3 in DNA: TGTGCCAGCAGCCCACCGCCGGGACAGGATATTACCTCTGGAAACACCATATATTTT. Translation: CASSPPPGQDITSGNTIYF.

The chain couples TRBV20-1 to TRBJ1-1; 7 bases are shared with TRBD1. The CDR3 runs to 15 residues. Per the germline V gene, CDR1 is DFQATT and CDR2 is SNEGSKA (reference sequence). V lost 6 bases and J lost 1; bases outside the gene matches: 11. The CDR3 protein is CSARQGSNSNTEAFF. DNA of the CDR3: TGCAGTGCAAGACAGGGTAGCAACTCGAACACTGAAGCTTTCTTT.

The CDR3 nucleotides read TGTGCCAGCAGTTACTCTGGGCGCTCGAACACTGAAGCTTTCTTT. Translating gives CASSYSGRSNTEAFF. V and J are TRBV6-5 and TRBJ1-1; unclear D gene. The V gene lost 0 bases and the J gene lost 1 base, with 9 bases spanning the gap. Germline V lookup: CDR1 MNHEY, CDR2 SVGAGI. This CDR3 comprises 15 residues.

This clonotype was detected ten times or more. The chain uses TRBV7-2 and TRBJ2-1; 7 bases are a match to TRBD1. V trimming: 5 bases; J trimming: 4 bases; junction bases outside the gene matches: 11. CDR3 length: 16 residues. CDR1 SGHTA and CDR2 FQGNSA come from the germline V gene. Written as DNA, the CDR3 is TGTGCCAGCAGCACACTTCGACAGGGCCCATACAATGAGCAGTTCTTC. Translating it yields CASSTLRQGPYNEQFF.

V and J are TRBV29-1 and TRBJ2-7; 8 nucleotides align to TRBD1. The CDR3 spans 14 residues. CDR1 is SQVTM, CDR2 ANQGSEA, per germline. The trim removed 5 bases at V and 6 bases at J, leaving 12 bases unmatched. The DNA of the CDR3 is TGCAGCGTTTCCGGTGGACAGGGAAGCACCGAGCAGTACTTC. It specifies CSVSGGQGSTEQYF.

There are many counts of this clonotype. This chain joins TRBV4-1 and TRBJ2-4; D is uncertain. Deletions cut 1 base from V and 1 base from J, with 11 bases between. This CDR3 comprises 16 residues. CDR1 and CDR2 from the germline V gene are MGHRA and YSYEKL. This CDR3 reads CASSQVGIGAKNIQYF. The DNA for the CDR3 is TGCGCCAGCAGCCAAGTCGGCATCGGGGCCAAAAACATTCAGTACTTC.

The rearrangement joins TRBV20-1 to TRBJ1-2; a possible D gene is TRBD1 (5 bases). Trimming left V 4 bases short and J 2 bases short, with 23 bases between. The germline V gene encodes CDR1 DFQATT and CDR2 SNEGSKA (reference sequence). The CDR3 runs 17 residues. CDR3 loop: CSAITPGGIQENYGYTF. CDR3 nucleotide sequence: TGCAGTGCTATCACCCCCGGGGGAATACAGGAAAACTATGGCTACACCTTC.

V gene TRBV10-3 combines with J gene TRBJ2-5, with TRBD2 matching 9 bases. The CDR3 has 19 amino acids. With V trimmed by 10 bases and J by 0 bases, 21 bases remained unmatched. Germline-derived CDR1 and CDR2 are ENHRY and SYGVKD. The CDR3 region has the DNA TGTGCCACACACTCCTCCGGGCGGGGGGGCGGGATCGACCAAGAGACCCAGTACTTC. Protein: CATHSSGRGGGIDQETQYF.

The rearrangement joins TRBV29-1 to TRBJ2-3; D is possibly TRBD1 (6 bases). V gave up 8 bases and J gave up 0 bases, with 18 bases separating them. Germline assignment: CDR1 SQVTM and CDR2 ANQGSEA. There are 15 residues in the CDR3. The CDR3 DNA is TGCAGCATCGACGGGTCCAGGGGTAGCACAGATACGCAGTATTTT. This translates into CSIDGSRGSTDTQYF.

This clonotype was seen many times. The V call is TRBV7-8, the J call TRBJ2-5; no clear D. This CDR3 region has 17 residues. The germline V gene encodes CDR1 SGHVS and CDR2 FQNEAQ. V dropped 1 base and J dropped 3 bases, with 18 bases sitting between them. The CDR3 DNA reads TGTGCCAGCAGCTTAGAGCCAGGTAGAAGCTTTAAAGAGACCCAGTACTTC. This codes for CASSLEPGRSFKETQYF.